This TCR beta chain is drawn from a study of blood T cell repertoires in COVID-19. Across the study: Samples of COVID-19 (acute and convalescent) were obtained from the United States, Italy and Spain. In each case, the material was cDNA or gDNA derived from T cells, B-cell-depleted T cells, or PBMCs.

In the authors' workflow: Estimation of nucleated cell counts was performed using reference gene primer amplification. Produced via immunoSEQ multiplex PCR; TCRdb's table is partial and in-frame only. The D gene and trimming were derived from the DNA, and the V and J assignments and clone size from that table. The table includes 270,000 or so clones, nearly 90% detected once. Patients at the Seattle site were enrolled during active infection and followed longitudinally. Trimming removed 2 bases at V and 4 bases at J, with 11 bases between. CDR3 length equals 15 residues. Germline lookup yields CDR1 MNHEY and CDR2 SVGAGI.

The chain combines TRBV6-5 with TRBJ1-4; D is perhaps TRBD1 (5 bases). This TCR was recovered from a woman aged 55-75 years with COVID-19, enrolled during active disease. Sequenced sample: peripheral blood. CDR3 coding DNA: TGTGCCAGCAGTTACGGGCAGACAGTTAATGAAAAACTGTTTTTT. It translates to CASSYGQTVNEKLFF.